This T cell receptor beta chain was identified in a study of T cells in Graves' hyperthyroidism and ophthalmopathy. A remark on this clonotype: This may be a read error, as it is one base from a much larger clone.

TCR beta CDR3 region amplification was performed from RNA transcripts. The HTBI primer set was used in a first-round RT-PCR of the TCR CDR3. Via MiXCR, TCRdb re-called the multiplex PCR reads, giving one row per CDR3 protein. There are roughly 420,000 distinct CDR3 sequences in the sample; 15% to 19% occur only once, and roughly 7.4% lies in the top ten. Patients between 18 and 65 years old had hyperthyroidism, newly diagnosed and lasting under 2 months. Germline assignment: CDR1 DFQATT and CDR2 SNEGSKA (reference sequence). This CDR3 is 12 amino acids long. With V trimmed by 6 bases and J by 6 bases, 6 bases remained unmatched.

This sequence joins TRBV20-1 and TRBJ1-1; 8 bases agree with TRBD1. The source material was blood. The receptor's source is a woman between 18 and 29 years old with Graves' hyperthyroidism. The CDR3 is CSAMTGAAEAFF. CDR3 bases: TGCAGTGCCATGACAGGGGCGGCTGAAGCTTTCTTT.